The 28 T cell receptor beta chains below all came from one sample that was sequenced in a study of T-cell reconstitution after alpha-beta-depleted transplantation in children. The library targeted TCRbeta and was prepared with unique molecular identifiers. MiXCR, run by TCRdb on the PCR reads, gives a single entry per CDR3 protein. Of roughly 420,000 distinct CDR3 sequences listed, roughly 16% were seen once; the top ten hold around 28%. Sequencing used PBMCs, mostly from graft donor cells, obtained 360 days after TCRalphabeta/CD19-depleted stem cell transplant. The receptor set was obtained from a boy in the first two years of life who had a stem cell transplant for Wiskott-Aldrich syndrome, so the T cells may come from the graft donor.

The CDR3 nucleotides read TGTGCCAGCAGCTTAGAAGCAGGGTTCCGTGGCTACACCTTC. This gives the protein CASSLEAGFRGYTF. The chain couples TRBV11-2 to TRBJ1-2; the D gene is possibly TRBD1 (5 bases). Trimming took off 0 bases at V and 7 bases at J, with 12 bases between the two ends. The CDR3 sequence is 14 residues long. Germline V gene sequence: CDR1 SGHAT, CDR2 FQNNGV.

V gene TRBV30 combines with J gene TRBJ2-5, with 8 bases identical to TRBD2. With 2 bases clipped from V and 5 bases from J, the junction kept 7 bases outside the gene matches. The germline gives CDR1 GTSNPN, CDR2 SVGIG (reference sequence). The CDR3 consists of 14 residues. For the CDR3, the DNA is TGTGCCTGGAGTCGAGTAGCGGGGTGGGAGACCCAGTACTTC. Its translation is CAWSRVAGWETQYF.

The chain employs TRBV20-1 and TRBJ2-1; D may correspond to TRBD1 or TRBD2 (5 bases each). This CDR3 contains 13 residues. Germline V gene data show CDR1 as DFQATT and CDR2 as SNEGSKA (reference sequence). V lost 3 bases to trimming and J lost 8 bases, with 14 bases between them. Here the CDR3 reads CSASVYVGDEQFF. CDR3 DNA sequence: TGCAGTGCTAGTGTCTATGTGGGGGATGAGCAGTTCTTC.

The table lists this clonotype with a few counts. The chain combines TRBV7-9 with TRBJ2-1, with D possibly TRBD1 on 5 matching bases. The CDR3 is 14 residues long. Germline-derived CDR1 and CDR2 are SEHNR and FQNEAQ (reference sequence). V was clipped by 4 bases and J by 0 bases, with 7 bases between them. The CDR3 region has the DNA TGTGCCAGCAGCTCAGACAGCTCCTACAATGAGCAGTTCTTC. Translated, it gives CASSSDSSYNEQFF.

This clonotype has at least ten counts. V and J are TRBV5-1 and TRBJ2-1, with 9 nucleotides matching TRBD1. The CDR3 sequence is 17 residues long. J lost 0 bases, V lost 3 bases, and 7 bases had no gene match. CDR1 is SGHRS and CDR2 is YFSETQ in the germline V gene. CDR3 residues: CASSSKQGAISYNEQFF. The CDR3 coding sequence is TGCGCCAGCAGCTCGAAACAGGGGGCGATCTCCTACAATGAGCAGTTCTTC.

Only a few counts were recorded for this clonotype. This chain links TRBV18 with TRBJ2-7; no definite D call. CDR1 is KGHSH and CDR2 is LQKENI in the germline V gene. The CDR3 contains 14 residues. The V end lost 2 bases, the J end lost 3 bases, and 11 bases lay between the germline ends. The CDR3 loop is CASSPINQLYEQYF. In DNA form, the CDR3 reads TGTGCCAGCTCACCAATTAACCAACTCTACGAGCAGTACTTC.

This clonotype was found a few times. The chain uses TRBV10-3 and TRBJ2-3; TRBD2 aligns across 11 bases. The CDR3 extends over 19 amino acids. V dropped 6 bases and J dropped 0; count of bases not matched to a gene: 14. Germline CDR1 and CDR2: ENHRY and SYGVKD. CDR3 amino acids: CAISAGTSGVHVSTDTQYF. In nucleotides, the CDR3 is TGTGCCATCAGCGCGGGGACTAGCGGCGTTCACGTTAGCACAGATACGCAGTATTTT.

The V call is TRBV7-9, the J call TRBJ2-5; a weak D match, TRBD2 (5 bases). This CDR3 spans 15 amino acids. The germline V and J ends were trimmed by 6 bases and 5 bases, with 19 bases remaining between them. Per the germline V gene, CDR1 is SEHNR and CDR2 is FQNEAQ (reference sequence). CDR3 in DNA: TGTGCCAGCAGTCCAACGGCGCGGGCCGGGGAGACCCAGTACTTC. Translation gives CASSPTARAGETQYF.

CDR3 DNA sequence: TGTGCCAGCAGCGTAAGGGGAGGACAGGGAAGGTTATACAATGAGCAGTTCTTC. Translating it yields CASSVRGGQGRLYNEQFF. This chain uses TRBV11-2 with TRBJ2-1, with TRBD1 matching 8 bases. V lost 5 bases and J lost 4; bases outside the gene matches: 16. CDR3 size: 18 residues. Germline loops: CDR1 SGHAT, CDR2 FQNNGV.

V gene TRBV29-1 combines with J gene TRBJ1-4, with D possibly TRBD1 on 6 matching bases. This CDR3 comprises 14 residues. V was shortened by 5 bases and J by 10 bases, with 20 bases between the two germline ends. Germline values: CDR1 SQVTM, CDR2 ANQGSEA. CDR3 in DNA: TGCAGCGTTAAAGGGACAAGGGAAAACGGAAAACTGTTTTTT. It codes for CSVKGTRENGKLFF.

The chain couples TRBV29-1 to TRBJ2-3, with D tentatively TRBD1 or TRBD2 (6 bases each). Germline V gene data show CDR1 as SQVTM and CDR2 as ANQGSEA. There are 13 residues in the CDR3. The germline V and J ends were trimmed by 2 bases and 6 bases, with 12 bases remaining between them. CDR3 residues: CSVELVGGDTQYF. The CDR3 DNA sequence: TGCAGCGTTGAATTGGTAGGGGGGGATACGCAGTATTTT.

The rearrangement joins TRBV7-2 to TRBJ2-7; 8 positions match TRBD1. With V trimmed by 5 bases and J by 5 bases, 8 bases remained unmatched. The germline gives CDR1 SGHTA, CDR2 FQGNSA. CDR3 size: 14 residues. The DNA of the CDR3 is TGTGCCAGCAGCCCCAGGACAGGGAGGAACGAGCAGTACTTC. Amino acid sequence: CASSPRTGRNEQYF.

This clonotype has only a few counts. This rearrangement joins TRBV19 to TRBJ2-7, with 7 bases fitting TRBD1. V was clipped by 3 bases and J by 3 bases; unmatched bases: 8. The germline V gene encodes CDR1 LNHDA and CDR2 SQIVND (reference sequence). The CDR3 consists of 15 residues. In DNA form, the CDR3 reads TGTGCCAGTAGTATGGGGCAGGGGGATCTCTACGAGCAGTACTTC. Protein: CASSMGQGDLYEQYF.

This clonotype has a handful of counts. The rearrangement links TRBV27 to TRBJ2-6; 7 bases map to TRBD1. Germline V gives CDR1 MNHEY, CDR2 SMNVEV (reference sequence). Trimming at V came to 3 bases and at J to 9 bases, leaving 5 bases not matched to a gene. This CDR3 has 14 residues. The DNA for the CDR3 is TGTGCCAGCAGTTTGGACAGGTTTTACAACGTCCTGACTTTC. It specifies CASSLDRFYNVLTF.

This clonotype has only a few counts. This sequence joins TRBV5-5 and TRBJ2-5, with D hard to call. V lost 0 bases, J lost 5 bases, and 8 bases lay in between. The CDR3 is 13 residues long. The germline V gene encodes CDR1 SGHKS and CDR2 YYEKEE (reference sequence). The CDR3 DNA reads as TGTGCCAGCAGCTTGGAAGCGCCGGAGACCCAGTACTTC. This encodes CASSLEAPETQYF.

This clonotype was found a few times. This chain links TRBV5-1 with TRBJ2-4; the D gene is possibly TRBD1 (5 bases). The V end was cut by 0 bases, the J end by 8 bases, with 9 bases between. Per the germline V gene, CDR1 is SGHRS and CDR2 is YFSETQ. The CDR3 consists of 13 residues. This CDR3 is CASSLGQIDIQYF. Written as DNA, the CDR3 is TGCGCCAGCAGCTTGGGACAGATAGACATTCAGTACTTC.

This clonotype was detected only a few times. CDR3 sequence reads: CASSVGTGRDYEQYF. The CDR3 nucleotides read TGTGCCAGCAGCGTAGGTACAGGTCGGGACTACGAGCAGTACTTC. The chain recombines TRBV9 with TRBJ2-7; D might be TRBD1 or TRBD2, each matching 5 bases. Germline CDR1 and CDR2: SGDLS and YYNGEE. Trimming stripped 0 bases from V and 3 bases from J, with 13 bases between. This CDR3 contains 15 residues.

The sample holds one count of this clonotype. J is TRBJ2-3 and V is TRBV9, with D possibly TRBD2 on 6 matching bases. V gave up 6 bases and J gave up 1 base, with 15 bases separating them. The CDR3 spans 15 residues. Germline V gives CDR1 SGDLS, CDR2 YYNGEE. CDR3 sequence (DNA): TGTGCCAGCAATGGGGGGAACGAGGGCACAGATACGCAGTATTTT. Translated: CASNGGNEGTDTQYF.

At least ten counts were recorded for this clonotype. The V call is TRBV4-1, the J call TRBJ2-7; 8 nucleotides match TRBD1. The V gene's germline CDR1 is MGHRA and CDR2 YSYEKL. This CDR3 comprises 13 residues. V shed 4 bases and J 4 bases; nucleotides not matched to a gene: 3. As DNA, the CDR3 is TGCGCCAGCAGCCCGGGACAGGTTTACGAGCAGTACTTC. Its translation: CASSPGQVYEQYF.

This clonotype turned up a few times. The chain is built from TRBV29-1 and TRBJ2-1, with TRBD2 matching over 8 bases. CDR3 length equals 14 residues. Germline V CDR1 and CDR2: SQVTM, ANQGSEA. The J segment lost 0 bases and the V segment lost 5 bases, leaving 3 bases of the junction unmatched. The CDR3: CSVISGSSYNEQFF. The CDR3 DNA sequence: TGCAGCGTTATAAGCGGGAGCTCCTACAATGAGCAGTTCTTC.

This clonotype has more than one count but fewer than ten. V gene TRBV7-9 combines with J gene TRBJ2-5, with 9 bases lining up with TRBD1. The CDR3 has 17 amino acids. Trimming cost V 2 bases and J 5 bases; bases outside gene matches: 12. CDR1 SEHNR and CDR2 FQNEAQ come from the germline V gene (reference sequence). Here the CDR3 DNA reads TGTGCCAGCAGCTTATTTCCCCCGACAGGGGGAAGTGAGACCCAGTACTTC. Translated: CASSLFPPTGGSETQYF. Looking up the rest from reference TRBV7-9 and TRBJ2-5 gives the full variable domain: DTGVSQNPRHKITKRGQNVTFRCDPISEHNRLYWYRQTLGQGPEFLTYFQNEAQLEKSRLLSDRFSAERPKGSFSTLEIQRTEQGDSAMYLCASSLFPPTGGSETQYFGPGTRLLVL.

As to this clonotype: The junction differs from germline at one of its ends, possibly a read error. The genes are TRBV6-6 and TRBJ2-1; 12 bases are a match to TRBD2. The CDR3 extends over 12 amino acids. CDR1 and CDR2 from the germline V gene are MNHNY and SVGAGI (reference sequence). CDR3 region: CASSLAGGSPVF. The CDR3 nucleotides read TGTGCCAGTTCTCTAGCGGGGGGGTCCCCAGTCTTC.

This clonotype was seen a handful of times. The rearrangement uses TRBV24-1 and TRBJ2-5; 10 positions match TRBD1. The CDR3 contains 15 residues. Germline V gene sequence: CDR1 KGHDR, CDR2 SFDVKD. The V gene end was trimmed by 3 bases and the J gene end by 1 base; junction bases not matched to a gene: 1. CDR3 protein: CATSDRTGGQETQYF. CDR3 sequence (DNA): TGTGCCACCAGTGATAGGACAGGGGGCCAAGAGACCCAGTACTTC.

This clonotype was seen more than once but under ten times. The chain recombines TRBV14 with TRBJ2-3; no firm D call. Germline loops: CDR1 SGHDN, CDR2 FVKESK. V lost 1 base and J lost 4, with 15 bases in between. This CDR3 is built from 16 residues. The CDR3 DNA follows: TGTGCCAGCAGCCAAGTTCCTAGTCGTAAGGCAGATACGCAGTATTTT. It specifies CASSQVPSRKADTQYF. Drawing the rest from reference TRBV14 and TRBJ2-3, the complete variable domain is EAGVTQFPSHSVIEKGQTVTLRCDPISGHDNLYWYRRVMGKEIKFLLHFVKESKQDESGMPNNRFLAERTGGTYSTLKVQPAELEDSGVYFCASSQVPSRKADTQYFGPGTRLTVL.

The V call is TRBV11-1, the J call TRBJ2-1; D remains unclear. From germline, CDR1 is SGHAT and CDR2 FQDESV (reference sequence). The CDR3 is 14 amino acids. V lost 3 bases to trimming and J lost 8 bases, with 14 bases between them. The CDR3 DNA reads TGTGCCAGCAGCTTCCGGACCCCTCGGGATGAGCAGTTCTTC. Translating gives CASSFRTPRDEQFF.

The rearrangement joins TRBV15 to TRBJ2-7; 10 nucleotides align to TRBD2. V lost 0 bases, J lost 6 bases, and 11 bases stayed unmatched. The CDR3 sequence is 17 residues long. Germline assignment: CDR1 LNHNV and CDR2 YYDKDF (reference sequence). The CDR3 is CATSRDPGLAIVGEQYF. CDR3 DNA: TGTGCCACCAGCAGAGATCCGGGACTAGCGATTGTAGGCGAGCAGTACTTC. Using reference TRBV15 and TRBJ2-7 for the parts outside the CDR3, the full variable domain is DAMVIQNPRYQVTQFGKPVTLSCSQTLNHNVMYWYQQKSSQAPKLLFHYYDKDFNNEADTPDNFQSRRPNTSFCFLDIRSPGLGDTAMYLCATSRDPGLAIVGEQYFGPGTRLTVT.

The chain is built from TRBV5-1 and TRBJ2-3, with D uncertain. V was trimmed by 0 bases and J by 2 bases, leaving 13 bases between them. CDR1 SGHRS and CDR2 YFSETQ come from the germline V gene. CDR3 length: 16 residues. For the CDR3, the DNA is TGCGCCAGCAGCTTGGTCTTCGTCAGTCCCACAGATACGCAGTATTTT. Translating gives CASSLVFVSPTDTQYF.

Only a few counts were recorded for this clonotype. This rearrangement joins TRBV9 to TRBJ2-7; D is uncertain. CDR1 and CDR2 (germline): SGDLS, YYNGEE. This CDR3 has 14 amino acids. With 2 bases removed from V and 4 bases from J, the gap between germline ends came to 13 bases. The CDR3 reads CASSVSRPAYEQYF. The CDR3 DNA follows: TGTGCCAGCAGCGTCTCTAGACCTGCATACGAGCAGTACTTC.